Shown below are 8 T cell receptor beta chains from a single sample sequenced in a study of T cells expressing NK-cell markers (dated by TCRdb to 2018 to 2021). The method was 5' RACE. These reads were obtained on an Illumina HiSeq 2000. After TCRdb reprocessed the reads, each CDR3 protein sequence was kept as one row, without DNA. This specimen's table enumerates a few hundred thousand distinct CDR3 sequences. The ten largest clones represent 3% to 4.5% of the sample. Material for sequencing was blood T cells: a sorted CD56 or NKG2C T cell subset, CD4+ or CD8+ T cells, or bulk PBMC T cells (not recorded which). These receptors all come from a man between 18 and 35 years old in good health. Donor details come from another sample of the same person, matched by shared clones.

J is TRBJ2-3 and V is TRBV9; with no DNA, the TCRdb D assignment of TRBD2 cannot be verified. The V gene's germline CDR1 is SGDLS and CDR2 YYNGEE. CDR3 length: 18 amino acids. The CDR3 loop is CASSVLASGRWGTDTQYF.

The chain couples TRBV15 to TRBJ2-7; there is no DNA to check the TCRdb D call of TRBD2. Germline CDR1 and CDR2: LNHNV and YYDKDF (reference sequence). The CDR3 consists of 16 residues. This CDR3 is CATSRWSGGLGNEQYF. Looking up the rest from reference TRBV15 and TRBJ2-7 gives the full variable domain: DAMVIQNPRYQVTQFGKPVTLSCSQTLNHNVMYWYQQKSSQAPKLLFHYYDKDFNNEADTPDNFQSRRPNTSFCFLDIRSPGLGDTAMYLCATSRWSGGLGNEQYFGPGTRLTVT.

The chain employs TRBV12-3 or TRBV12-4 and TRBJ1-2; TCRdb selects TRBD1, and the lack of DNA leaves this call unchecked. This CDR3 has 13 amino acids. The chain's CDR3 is CASSPPGFPGYTF.

CDR3 protein: CASSSRERRAGNEQYF. The chain carries TRBV5-1 and TRBJ2-7; TCRdb's D call of TRBD2 is untestable without DNA. The CDR3 covers 16 residues. Per the germline V gene, CDR1 is SGHRS and CDR2 is YFSETQ.

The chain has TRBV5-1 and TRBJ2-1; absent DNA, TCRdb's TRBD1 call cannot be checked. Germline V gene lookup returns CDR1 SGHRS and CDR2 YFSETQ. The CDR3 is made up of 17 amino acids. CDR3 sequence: CASSLVSVQALGDEQFF.

The CDR3 loop is CASSLAPSGGLYNEQFF. The gene calls are TRBV7-2 and TRBJ2-1; TCRdb returns TRBD2, unconfirmable since there is no DNA. The CDR3 contains 17 residues. CDR1 and CDR2 from the germline V gene are SGHTA and FQGNSA.

The CDR3: CASSFPRRLAGGRNEQFF. The J gene is TRBJ2-1, the V gene TRBV7-9; TCRdb returns TRBD2, unconfirmable since there is no DNA. Germline V gene sequence: CDR1 SEHNR, CDR2 FQNEAQ (reference sequence). The CDR3 has 18 residues. The full variable domain, rest sourced from reference TRBV7-9 and TRBJ2-1, is DTGVSQNPRHKITKRGQNVTFRCDPISEHNRLYWYRQTLGQGPEFLTYFQNEAQLEKSRLLSDRFSAERPKGSFSTLEIQRTEQGDSAMYLCASSFPRRLAGGRNEQFFGPGTRLTVL.

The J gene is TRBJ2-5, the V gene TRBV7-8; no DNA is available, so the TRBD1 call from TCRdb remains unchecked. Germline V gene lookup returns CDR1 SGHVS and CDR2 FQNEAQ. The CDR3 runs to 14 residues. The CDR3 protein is CASRDRTEQETQYF.